Listed here is a single TCR beta chain. Its cognate antigen is unknown. This sample is drawn from a study of cytomegalovirus exposure and HLA in healthy donors. Whole-study findings and limits: It was in a later analysis that TCR association rates were seen to vary by HLA locus, highest for DRB1 and lowest for HLA-C. In a later analysis, HLA-associated beta chains showed higher expansion and lower generation probabilities than comparable chains. HLA-A and HLA-B allele assignments for most subjects were reportedly predicted accurately using TCR beta sequences. As immune exposure information, only CMV serostatus was available.

Germline V gene sequence: CDR1 SSHAT, CDR2 FNYEAQ (reference sequence). V was clipped by 4 bases and J by 6 bases; unmatched bases: 3. The CDR3 spans 13 residues. 13 Jbeta primers and 60 Vbeta primers were used for the PCR. Assay: immunoSEQ multiplex PCR; the TCRdb copy retains only in-frame clones and omits some. The sample holds fewer than 250,000 clones, roughly 80% seen once. The sample was PBMCs. The sequence was collected from a girl under 10 years old in good health and CMV-seronegative. The J gene is TRBJ2-7, the V gene TRBV7-7; 10 nucleotides match TRBD1. For the CDR3, the DNA is TGTGCCAGCAGCTCGGACAGGGGGGCCGAGCAGTACTTC. Translated, it gives CASSSDRGAEQYF.